The 10 T cell receptor beta chains presented below share a single source sample, sequenced in a study of molecular identifiers for immune sequencing clone quantification. TCRdb passed the PCR reads through MiXCR, listing each CDR3 protein once. Altogether a few hundred thousand distinct CDR3 sequences are present, around a fifth being singletons, with the ten largest covering about 0.8%. Sequencing was performed on naive CD8+ T cells from blood, with Jurkat cell RNA spiked in. Subset reported: FACS-sorted CD8+CD4-CCR7+CD45RA+ naive T cells. These receptors were taken from a human donor in good health. Some libraries in this study had Jurkat cell RNA spiked in.

The table lists this clonotype with many counts. This chain connects TRBV7-2 to TRBJ2-3; D is unclear. Germline V CDR1 and CDR2: SGHTA, FQGNSA. Trimming took 6 bases from V and 4 from J, leaving 17 bases between them. The CDR3 sequence is 15 residues long. The CDR3 loop reads CASRTTATGSDTQYF. CDR3 nucleotides: TGTGCCAGCAGAACCACCGCGACTGGGTCAGATACGCAGTATTTT.

The genes are TRBV27 and TRBJ1-3; D unclear. In germline, CDR1 is MNHEY, CDR2 SMNVEV (reference sequence). The CDR3 length is 15 residues. The ends were cut back, 6 bases at V and 2 bases at J, with 14 bases in the middle. The CDR3 sequence: CASRPGRGAGNTIYF. CDR3 in DNA: TGTGCCAGCAGACCTGGGCGGGGAGCTGGAAACACCATATATTTT.

This clonotype appeared a few times. V and J are TRBV12-3 or TRBV12-4 and TRBJ2-7; tentatively, D is TRBD2 (5 bases). The V end was cut by 5 bases, the J end by 6 bases, with 11 bases between. CDR3 length: 12 residues. As DNA, the CDR3 is TGTGCCAGCAGTCCCCGAGGGATCGAGCAGTACTTC. Translated: CASSPRGIEQYF.

This clonotype was observed a few times. V gene TRBV30 combines with J gene TRBJ2-3, with D uncertain. CDR1 and CDR2 (germline): GTSNPN, SVGIG (reference sequence). The CDR3 covers 11 residues. The V and J ends lost 1 base and 6 bases respectively, with 5 bases between them. CDR3 nucleotides: TGTGCCTGGAGTGAGGGCGATACGCAGTATTTT. The encoded protein is CAWSEGDTQYF.

The chain uses TRBV6-2 or TRBV6-3 and TRBJ2-5; 11 bases line up with TRBD2. Germline loops: CDR1 MNHEY, CDR2 SVGEGT. The ends lost 5 bases at V and 0 bases at J; junction bases unmatched: 8. The CDR3 sequence is 17 residues long. The CDR3 DNA is TGTGCCAGCAGTCCCGGGCTAGCGGGAGGATACCAAGAGACCCAGTACTTC. Encoded protein: CASSPGLAGGYQETQYF.

This clonotype has more than one count but fewer than ten. The rearrangement uses TRBV30 and TRBJ2-5; D is possibly TRBD2 (6 bases). Trimming cost V 2 bases and J 4 bases, with 17 bases left between them. The CDR3 is 15 residues long. Germline V gene sequence: CDR1 GTSNPN, CDR2 SVGIG (reference sequence). The CDR3 DNA is TGTGCCTGGAGTCCCCCGGGACTCCCCCGAGAGACCCAGTACTTC. This gives the protein CAWSPPGLPRETQYF. Combining the CDR3 with reference TRBV30 and TRBJ2-5 gives the whole variable domain SQTIHQWPATLVQPVGSPLSLECTVEGTSNPNLYWYRQAAGRGLQLLFYSVGIGQISSEVPQNLSASRPQDRQFILSSKKLLLSDSGFYLCAWSPPGLPRETQYFGPGTRLLVL.

CDR3 sequence: CSARADSLFYGYTF. CDR3 sequence (DNA): TGCAGTGCTAGAGCGGACAGCCTCTTCTATGGCTACACCTTC. The chain employs TRBV20-1 and TRBJ1-2; tentative D call: TRBD1 (6 bases). Germline V gives CDR1 DFQATT, CDR2 SNEGSKA (reference sequence). V lost 1 base and J lost 4, with 13 bases in between. This CDR3 is 14 amino acids long.

The table lists this clonotype with many counts. The chain joins TRBV12-3 or TRBV12-4 to TRBJ1-2; tentative D call: TRBD1 (5 bases). Trimming removed 7 bases from V and 8 bases from J, with 17 bases in between. This CDR3 spans 13 amino acids. CDR3 nucleotides: TGTGCCAGCATGCCTCCCGGGGCTAGCGGCTACACCTTC. Translated, it gives CASMPPGASGYTF.

This clonotype was detected ten times or more. The V call is TRBV30, the J call TRBJ2-5; no reliable D call. In germline, CDR1 is GTSNPN, CDR2 SVGIG (reference sequence). The CDR3 has 11 amino acids. V shed 4 bases and J shed 1 base, with 4 bases lying between them. The CDR3 nucleotides are TGTGCCTGGACCACCCAAGAGACCCAGTACTTC. Amino acids: CAWTTQETQYF. The full variable domain, with the rest looked up from reference TRBV30 and TRBJ2-5, is SQTIHQWPATLVQPVGSPLSLECTVEGTSNPNLYWYRQAAGRGLQLLFYSVGIGQISSEVPQNLSASRPQDRQFILSSKKLLLSDSGFYLCAWTTQETQYFGPGTRLLVL.

The gene calls are TRBV5-1 and TRBJ2-1, with D perhaps assigned TRBD1 or TRBD2 (5 bases each). Per germline, CDR1 SGHRS and CDR2 YFSETQ. V was pared by 4 bases and J by 12 bases, with 29 bases between. This CDR3 has 17 residues. In nucleotides, the CDR3 is TGCGCCAGCAGCACCGGGACCAAGACCCCTATCCATGGTTCGCAGTTCTTC. Translating gives CASSTGTKTPIHGSQFF.